The source of this T cell receptor (beta chain) is a study of T cell responses to AZD1222 COVID-19 vaccine (dated by TCRdb to the early 2020s). Regarding the research as a whole: A total of about 250 trial participants underwent TCR sequencing, of whom around 210 had received two doses of AZD1222 and around 25 had received two doses of the MenACWY control vaccine. Trial participants were enrolled into age subgroups of 18-55, 56-69 and 70-plus years, which contained 148, 28 and 57 TCR-sequenced participants, respectively. What the research found in general, with its limitations: The whole spike protein was spanned by vaccine-associated CD4 TCRs, and dominant responses were seen in regions 160-218 and 743-854. Because no samples from the day 14 peak response were available, repertoires could be characterized only after the peak T cell response. Reportedly, close to half of the unique spike-specific TCRs recognized epitopes lying outside the regions that are mutated in the B.1.351 and B.1.1.7 variants. Participants were mostly white British, with more females than males. The authors suggested clonal diversity may have been underestimated. Conclusions about previously exposed vaccinees were limited because only six AZD1222 recipients were SARS-CoV-2 seropositive at baseline. Spike-specific TCR breadth and depth rose significantly after two AZD1222 doses compared with day 0 and with MenACWY recipients. The 56-69-year group was small, and its depth increase did not reach significance, likely because of low power.

From the cysteine through the phenylalanine, the CDR3 covers 17 amino acids. Of all the DNA, just the CDR3 is kept, 51 bases in frame from base 1. CDR1 and CDR2 were assigned from the germline V gene (reference sequence) as LNHDA and SQIVND. Deletion took 4 bases off V and 8 bases off J, with a span of 25 bases between the germline ends. The CDR3 regions of human TCRbeta chains were analyzed by immunosequencing. In the authors' own workflow: Repertoire TCRs were matched against a reference library of SARS-CoV-2-specific TCRs generated with the MIRA antigen-specificity platform. Breadth was defined as the fraction of unique TCRs that were SARS-CoV-2-associated, and depth was defined as the fraction of total T cells that were SARS-CoV-2-associated. Each spike-specific TCR was assigned to its reactive spike region and to a CD4 or CD8 class using the MIRA data. Log10-transformed breadth and depth values were compared by one-way ANOVA with Sidak's multiple comparisons tests. This is the immuneACCESS table as TCRdb keeps it, with only in-frame sequences that have V and J called. A part of the clones is gone; compared with another copy, unresolved V genes explain less than half, and the rest is unexplained. That table furnishes V, J and clone size, whereas the DNA furnished D and trimming. This sample gives tens of thousands of clones in total; about 91% of them show up just once. Under 3.5% of the sample is taken by the ten largest.

Notes on this clone: Its antigen is currently not known. Base qualities are missing; no much larger clone stands one base away.

Taken with the paper, the label for time point translates to: about 28 days (+/-7) after the second vaccine dose. AZD1222 recipients with second doses at about 4 weeks or about 12 weeks were pooled, because spike-specific TCR depth and breadth did not differ between schedules. Vaccinee samples came from UK trials COV001 and COV002, including a single-blind randomized controlled phase 2/3 trial of AZD1222 (ChAdOx1 nCoV-19) in healthy adults. For TCRbeta chain sequencing, PBMC samples were collected from trial participants at day 0 and at day 28 after the second dose. The sequence links TRBV19 to TRBJ2-3, with TRBD1 as a weak D call on 6 bases. Sample: peripheral blood, taken 28 days after the second AZD1222 dose. This TCR was sampled from an adult who received the AZD1222 COVID-19 vaccine. In nucleotide form, the sequence is TGTGCCAGTAGTAAGACCGCAGGGGACCCACGTGCGGGTACGCAGTATTTT. Its translation reads: CASSKTAGDPRAGTQYF. The CDR3, completed at both ends by the reference TRBV19 and TRBJ2-3 genes, gives the full variable domain DGGITQSPKYLFRKEGQNVTLSCEQNLNHDAMYWYRQDPGQGLRLIYYSQIVNDFQKGDIAEGYSVSREKKESFPLTVTSAQKNPTAFYLCASSKTAGDPRAGTQYFGPGTRLTVL.